The 9 T cell receptor beta chains below were found in one sample sequenced in a study of blood T cell repertoires in COVID-19. Here immunoSEQ multiplex PCR was the method, and the copy in TCRdb shows in-frame clones only, minus some. The sample yields about 230,000 clones, roughly 85% seen once. Sequencing used peripheral blood. The receptors originated from a man in his forties or fifties with acute or convalescent COVID-19.

This clone showed up just a few times. This chain uses TRBV28 with TRBJ2-7; D is perhaps TRBD1 (5 bases). The germline gives CDR1 MDHEN, CDR2 SYDVKM. V lost 6 bases and J lost 2, with 14 bases in between. This CDR3 spans 14 amino acids. In DNA, the CDR3 is TGTGCCAGCAGCGTCGGTGGCAGGGCCTACGAGCAGTACTTC. Protein product: CASSVGGRAYEQYF.

The V gene is TRBV6-5, the J gene TRBJ1-5, with D perhaps TRBD1 (5 bases). The CDR3 extends over 14 amino acids. V dropped 8 bases and J dropped 4 bases, with 15 bases sitting between them. The germline CDR1 and CDR2 sequences are MNHEY and SVGAGI. CDR3 coding DNA: TGTGCCAGCGCGCTCGGGGGTGGTAATCAGCCCCAGCATTTT. The encoded protein is CASALGGGNQPQHF.

The chain recombines TRBV7-9 with TRBJ1-4; D not resolved. In germline, CDR1 is SEHNR, CDR2 FQNEAQ (reference sequence). The V and J ends lost 4 bases and 8 bases respectively, with 11 bases between them. The CDR3 extends over 13 amino acids. CDR3 DNA: TGTGCCAGCAGCTCCTTGGGAGGGGAAAAACTGTTTTTT. Translating gives CASSSLGGEKLFF.

V usage is TRBV3-1 (or the pseudogene TRBV3-2) and J usage is TRBJ1-2; D gene uncertain. Trimming stripped 0 bases from V and 7 bases from J, with 9 bases between. The CDR3 spans 13 residues. CDR1 is LGHDT, CDR2 YNNKEL, per germline (reference sequence). The CDR3 DNA follows: TGTGCCAGCAGCCAAGAGTCGGTAGTTGGCTACACCTTC. It specifies CASSQESVVGYTF.

The chain carries TRBV6-5 and TRBJ1-6; D not resolved. The V end lost 6 bases, the J end lost 8 bases, and 11 bases lay between the germline ends. The CDR3 contains 13 residues. CDR1 is MNHEY and CDR2 is SVGAGI in the germline V gene. This CDR3 is CASRQRTDSPLHF. The CDR3 DNA reads TGTGCCAGCAGACAGAGAACAGATTCACCCCTCCACTTT.

This chain connects TRBV6-5 to TRBJ1-1; maybe TRBD1 (6 bases). The germline V and J ends were trimmed by 6 bases and 1 base, with 15 bases remaining between them. CDR1 is MNHEY, CDR2 SVGAGI, per germline. The CDR3 extends over 15 amino acids. Here the CDR3 DNA reads TGTGCCAGCAGAAGGAACAGGGAATGGAACACTGAAGCTTTCTTT. Protein product: CASRRNREWNTEAFF.

This clone has just a few counts. V gene TRBV6-5 combines with J gene TRBJ2-7, with 9 bases matching TRBD1. Germline V gene lookup returns CDR1 MNHEY and CDR2 SVGAGI. CDR3 length: 16 residues. The V and J ends lost 4 bases and 3 bases, in that order; junction bases with no gene match: 10. The CDR3 DNA follows: TGTGCCAGCAGTTCAAGGCCCGGACAGGGGAACTACGAGCAGTACTTC. Translating gives CASSSRPGQGNYEQYF.

This clone showed up just once. J is TRBJ2-1 and V is TRBV2; TRBD1 agrees at 7 bases. CDR3 length: 12 amino acids. V dropped 6 bases and J dropped 7; count of bases not matched to a gene: 3. Germline CDR1 SNHLY, CDR2 FYNNEI. The CDR3 sequence: CASRRDSNEQFF. The CDR3 region has the DNA TGTGCCAGCAGACGGGACAGTAATGAGCAGTTCTTC.

The DNA of the CDR3 is TGTGCCAGCAAGGGGGGACAGGGCTCCTACGAGCAGTACTTC. Residues: CASKGGQGSYEQYF. The chain is built from TRBV6-6 and TRBJ2-7; 9 bases fit TRBD1. The length of the CDR3 is 14 residues. V dropped 7 bases and J dropped 0; count of bases not matched to a gene: 4. Germline V CDR1 and CDR2: MNHNY, SVGAGI (reference sequence).